A single sample is the source of the 23 T cell receptor beta chains below, sequenced in a study of cytomegalovirus exposure and HLA in healthy donors. In the PCR, 60 Vbeta and 13 Jbeta primers were used. Here immunoSEQ multiplex PCR was the method, and the copy in TCRdb shows in-frame clones only, minus some. Of 90,000 to 120,000 clones in the sample, over 80% are singletons; the top ten hold 2.7%. Sample: PBMCs. The receptors come from a man aged 25-45 years in good health and CMV-seropositive.

The chain has TRBV7-2 and TRBJ2-3; TRBD2 is a possible D gene (6 bases). The ends were cut back, 5 bases at V and 4 bases at J, with 10 bases in the middle. CDR1 is SGHTA and CDR2 is FQGNSA in the germline V gene. CDR3 size: 13 residues. The CDR3 coding sequence is TGTGCCAGCAGCACCCGGAGGGCAGATACGCAGTATTTT. Translation: CASSTRRADTQYF. Full variable domain (rest looked up from reference TRBV7-2 and TRBJ2-3): GAGVSQSPSNKVTEKGKDVELRCDPISGHTALYWYRQSLGQGLEFLIYFQGNSAPDKSGLPSDRFSAERTGGSVSTLTIQRTQQEDSAVYLCASSTRRADTQYFGPGTRLTVL.

This chain uses TRBV5-6 with TRBJ1-3; maybe TRBD1 (6 bases). Germline V CDR1 and CDR2: SGHDT, YYEEEE. Trimming pared 0 bases from V and 0 bases from J, leaving 19 bases between. The length of the CDR3 is 19 residues. CDR3 in DNA: TGTGCCAGCAGCTTGGGGGGGCATTCAGGGGTCAGCTCTGGAAACACCATATATTTT. Protein product: CASSLGGHSGVSSGNTIYF.

V and J are TRBV29-1 and TRBJ1-2; D may be TRBD1 (6 bases). Germline V lookup: CDR1 SQVTM, CDR2 ANQGSEA. The V end was cut by 5 bases, the J end by 6 bases, with 19 bases between. The CDR3 spans 14 residues. CDR3 amino acids: CSVTLLVDSNGYTF. The CDR3 region has the DNA TGCAGCGTTACCCTCCTGGTGGACAGTAATGGCTACACCTTC.

This chain uses TRBV9 with TRBJ2-5; D might be TRBD1 (6 bases). The CDR3 has 15 residues. CDR1 is SGDLS, CDR2 YYNGEE, per germline. The V gene lost 2 bases and the J gene lost 9 bases, with 20 bases spanning the gap. In DNA, the CDR3 is TGTGCCAGCAGCGTGGCAGGGGTGGGTCTGGAGGCCCAGTACTTC. Translating it yields CASSVAGVGLEAQYF.

The V gene is TRBV5-1, the J gene TRBJ2-3; no definite D call. There are 15 residues in the CDR3. Germline CDR1 SGHRS, CDR2 YFSETQ. V was pared by 0 bases and J by 4 bases, with 12 bases between. CDR3 coding DNA: TGCGCCAGCAGCTTGGATCCGGGTTCCGCAGATACGCAGTATTTT. Translation gives CASSLDPGSADTQYF.

The chain carries TRBV5-1 and TRBJ1-2, with 7 bases aligning to TRBD1. The CDR3 has 14 residues. The germline CDR1 and CDR2 sequences are SGHRS and YFSETQ. V was clipped by 4 bases and J by 3 bases; unmatched bases: 6. The CDR3 region is CASSEPGQYYGYTF. The CDR3 DNA follows: TGCGCCAGCAGCGAACCGGGACAGTACTATGGCTACACCTTC.

The V and J genes are TRBV7-9 and TRBJ2-7; 12 nucleotides line up with TRBD2. This CDR3 spans 15 amino acids. Germline trimming cut 3 bases from V and 4 bases from J; bases unmatched to any gene: 4. Germline lookup yields CDR1 SEHNR and CDR2 FQNEAQ (reference sequence). CDR3 residues: CASSFLAGGQYEQYF. DNA for the CDR3: TGTGCCAGCAGCTTCCTAGCGGGGGGGCAGTACGAGCAGTACTTC.

The rearrangement joins TRBV5-1 to TRBJ1-2; weak D call: TRBD1 (5 bases). In germline, CDR1 is SGHRS, CDR2 YFSETQ. Trimming cost V 2 bases and J 3 bases, with 17 bases left between them. The CDR3 length is 16 residues. As DNA, the CDR3 is TGCGCCAGCAGCTTAACTTACAGGTCAATCGACTATGGCTACACCTTC. This codes for CASSLTYRSIDYGYTF.

The chain carries TRBV30 and TRBJ2-7; D might be TRBD2 (6 bases). From germline, CDR1 is GTSNPN and CDR2 SVGIG (reference sequence). Trimming cost V 3 bases and J 0 bases, with 12 bases left between them. The CDR3 runs to 14 residues. CDR3 DNA sequence: TGTGCCTGGAGGCCCCGGGGGAACTCCTACGAGCAGTACTTC. Amino acids: CAWRPRGNSYEQYF.

The gene calls are TRBV19 and TRBJ1-1, with 7 bases matching TRBD1. This CDR3 is built from 13 residues. With V trimmed by 7 bases and J by 2 bases, 4 bases remained unmatched. Germline V lookup: CDR1 LNHDA, CDR2 SQIVND (reference sequence). The CDR3 here is CASKRDSNTEAFF. CDR3 DNA: TGTGCCAGTAAACGGGACAGCAACACTGAAGCTTTCTTT.

This clone was seen just once. V and J are TRBV7-3 and TRBJ2-7; 9 bases map to TRBD1. In germline, CDR1 is SGHTA, CDR2 FQGTGA. Germline trimming cut 4 bases from V and 5 bases from J; bases unmatched to any gene: 3. CDR3 length: 13 amino acids. The CDR3 reads CASSYRQGDEQYF. The CDR3 coding sequence is TGTGCCAGCAGCTACCGACAGGGGGACGAGCAGTACTTC.

The chain recombines TRBV7-2 with TRBJ2-3; D not resolved. V dropped 3 bases and J dropped 7 bases, with 14 bases sitting between them. Looked up from germline, CDR1 is SGHTA and CDR2 is FQGNSA. CDR3 size: 14 residues. CDR3: CASSLFGPFNTQYF. CDR3 bases: TGTGCCAGCAGCTTGTTCGGTCCCTTTAATACGCAGTATTTT.

The chain employs TRBV27 and TRBJ1-2; maybe TRBD1 (5 bases). Germline loops: CDR1 MNHEY, CDR2 SMNVEV (reference sequence). The CDR3 totals 13 residues. V lost 7 bases and J 7 bases, leaving 16 bases between the germline ends. In DNA form, the CDR3 reads TGTGCCAGCAAAAATACAGGCCGAACTGGCTACACCTTC. Encoded protein: CASKNTGRTGYTF.

The rearrangement uses TRBV5-1 and TRBJ2-5; TRBD1 matches 8 bases. The germline V gene encodes CDR1 SGHRS and CDR2 YFSETQ. The CDR3 length is 15 residues. J lost 4 bases, V lost 4 bases, and 9 bases had no gene match. The CDR3 sequence is CASSDGTGGGETQYF. CDR3 bases: TGCGCCAGCAGCGATGGGACAGGAGGAGGAGAGACCCAGTACTTC.

This chain uses TRBV19 with TRBJ2-2, with D unclear. Trimming removed 0 bases from V and 0 bases from J, with 14 bases in between. Looked up from germline, CDR1 is LNHDA and CDR2 is SQIVND (reference sequence). The CDR3 runs 18 residues. The CDR3 sequence is CASSIERGRYTNTGELFF. The CDR3, as DNA: TGTGCCAGTAGTATAGAACGTGGGCGTTACACGAACACCGGGGAGCTGTTTTTT.

The chain employs TRBV30 and TRBJ1-4, with D hard to call. Germline V gene sequence: CDR1 GTSNPN, CDR2 SVGIG (reference sequence). The CDR3 contains 14 residues. Trimming stripped 5 bases from V and 2 bases from J, with 12 bases between. The CDR3 protein is CAWGGYETNEKLFF. CDR3 DNA sequence: TGTGCCTGGGGCGGCTACGAGACTAATGAAAAACTGTTTTTT. The whole variable domain, remainder taken from reference TRBV30 and TRBJ1-4, is SQTIHQWPATLVQPVGSPLSLECTVEGTSNPNLYWYRQAAGRGLQLLFYSVGIGQISSEVPQNLSASRPQDRQFILSSKKLLLSDSGFYLCAWGGYETNEKLFFGSGTQLSVL.

CDR3: CASSDRIAGDQETQYF. As DNA, the CDR3 is TGTGCCAGCAGTGATCGGATAGCGGGGGACCAAGAGACCCAGTACTTC. The chain recombines TRBV2 with TRBJ2-5; 9 bases match TRBD2. Germline values: CDR1 SNHLY, CDR2 FYNNEI. V shed 3 bases, J shed 0 bases, and the junction held 5 bases outside the gene matches. This CDR3 spans 16 amino acids.

The chain joins TRBV27 to TRBJ1-6; D possibly corresponds to TRBD1 (6 bases). The CDR3 covers 14 residues. The V and J ends lost 5 bases and 9 bases respectively, with 14 bases between them. The germline CDR1 and CDR2 sequences are MNHEY and SMNVEV (reference sequence). CDR3 amino acids: CASSPRTAASPLHF. CDR3 bases: TGTGCCAGCAGTCCTCGGACAGCCGCTTCACCCCTCCACTTT.

The V call is TRBV5-4, the J call TRBJ1-4, with 7 bases fitting TRBD1. The V segment lost 4 bases and the J segment 0 bases; nucleotides outside the gene matches: 6. The CDR3 is 16 amino acids. The germline V gene encodes CDR1 SGHNT and CDR2 YYREEE (reference sequence). CDR3 region: CASSQGGGATNEKLFF. The CDR3 DNA is TGTGCCAGCAGCCAAGGGGGCGGTGCAACTAATGAAAAACTGTTTTTT. The variable domain in full, with the rest retrieved from reference TRBV5-4 and TRBJ1-4, is ETGVTQSPTHLIKTRGQQVTLRCSSQSGHNTVSWYQQALGQGPQFIFQYYREEENGRGNFPPRFSGLQFPNYSSELNVNALELDDSALYLCASSQGGGATNEKLFFGSGTQLSVL.

The rearrangement joins TRBV9 to TRBJ2-7; TRBD1 aligns across 7 bases. The CDR3 runs to 14 residues. V was clipped by 4 bases and J by 2 bases; unmatched bases: 6. Germline loops: CDR1 SGDLS, CDR2 YYNGEE. CDR3 region: CASSPRQGTYEQYF. CDR3 coding DNA: TGTGCCAGCAGCCCCCGACAGGGTACCTACGAGCAGTACTTC.

The gene calls are TRBV6-1 and TRBJ1-1; D perhaps matches TRBD1 (6 bases). Trimming cost V 7 bases and J 2 bases, with 17 bases left between them. CDR1 and CDR2 (germline): MNHNS, SASEGT. CDR3 size: 15 residues. CDR3 residues: CASNEGMDRNTEAFF. The CDR3 coding sequence is TGTGCCAGCAACGAGGGGATGGACAGAAACACTGAAGCTTTCTTT.

J is TRBJ1-5 and V is TRBV10-3, with D maybe TRBD1 (5 bases). This CDR3 comprises 13 residues. Germline V gene sequence: CDR1 ENHRY, CDR2 SYGVKD. Trimming left V 9 bases short and J 2 bases short, with 11 bases between. The CDR3 sequence: CAIGVSGNQPQHF. The CDR3 DNA reads TGTGCCATAGGGGTGAGCGGCAATCAGCCCCAGCATTTT.

The rearrangement uses TRBV11-2 and TRBJ1-1; the match to TRBD1 covers 8 bases. The germline V gene has CDR1 SGHAT and CDR2 FQNNGV. The V and J ends lost 2 bases and 1 base, in that order; junction bases with no gene match: 0. The CDR3 loop spans 14 amino acids. CDR3 nucleotides: TGTGCCAGCAGCTTACAGGGGGCGAACACTGAAGCTTTCTTT. Translated: CASSLQGANTEAFF.